Shown below are 15 T cell receptor beta chains from a single sample sequenced in a study of blood T cell repertoires in COVID-19. Using immunoSEQ multiplex PCR, the repertoire was profiled, and TCRdb retains in-frame clones only, with some absent. The sample lists about 42,000 clones; roughly 88% were seen once. Material: peripheral blood. The receptors were gathered from a human donor in a cohort sampled during active COVID-19.

J is TRBJ1-1 and V is TRBV15; D is unclear. The germline V gene has CDR1 LNHNV and CDR2 YYDKDF (reference sequence). The CDR3 loop spans 12 amino acids. V gave up 0 bases and J gave up 7 bases, with 6 bases separating them. The CDR3 protein is CATSRDFGEAFF. Here the CDR3 DNA reads TGTGCCACCAGCAGAGATTTCGGTGAAGCTTTCTTT.

The V and J genes are TRBV28 and TRBJ1-5; TRBD1 aligns across 10 bases. Per germline, CDR1 MDHEN and CDR2 SYDVKM. The CDR3 is 14 amino acids. With V trimmed by 6 bases and J by 5 bases, 4 bases remained unmatched. The CDR3 spells CASSGQGVHQPQHF. In nucleotides, the CDR3 is TGTGCCAGCAGCGGACAGGGGGTCCATCAGCCCCAGCATTTT.

This clone was picked up one time. The V call is TRBV2, the J call TRBJ1-5; 9 bases agree with TRBD1. Germline V gene lookup returns CDR1 SNHLY and CDR2 FYNNEI. The CDR3 consists of 16 residues. J gave up 2 bases and V 4 bases, and 6 bases lay outside the gene matches. The CDR3 bases are TGTGCCAGCAGTGGCGGGACAGGGTATGGCAATCAGCCCCAGCATTTT. Translating it yields CASSGGTGYGNQPQHF.

This chain joins TRBV6-2 or TRBV6-3 and TRBJ1-1; a weak D match, TRBD1 (5 bases). V lost 5 bases and J lost 0, with 16 bases in between. Germline CDR1 MNHEY, CDR2 SVGEGT. The CDR3 covers 16 residues. CDR3 DNA: TGTGCCAGCAGTCAAAGGGGCCAGCTCATGAACACTGAAGCTTTCTTT. It yields the protein CASSQRGQLMNTEAFF.

This chain uses TRBV5-1 with TRBJ2-3; D is possibly TRBD1 (6 bases). The V end lost 0 bases, the J end lost 2 bases, and 13 bases lay between the germline ends. Germline V CDR1 and CDR2: SGHRS, YFSETQ. CDR3 size: 16 residues. CDR3 DNA sequence: TGCGCCAGCAGCTTGGGATTGGACAGTGTCACAGATACGCAGTATTTT. It yields the protein CASSLGLDSVTDTQYF.

The table lists this clone with a few counts. Here the CDR3 DNA reads TGCAGCGTTGGGGGGGGAGAGGGCTACACCTTC. Its protein is CSVGGGEGYTF. J is TRBJ1-2 and V is TRBV29-1; tentative D call: TRBD1 (5 bases). Trimming cost V 4 bases and J 8 bases, with 11 bases left between them. Germline CDR1 is SQVTM and CDR2 is ANQGSEA. This CDR3 spans 11 amino acids.

The chain couples TRBV11-2 to TRBJ1-3; tentatively, D is TRBD1 (6 bases). The CDR3 contains 14 residues. V lost 3 bases and J lost 4, with 10 bases in between. Germline assignment: CDR1 SGHAT and CDR2 FQNNGV. CDR3 residues: CASSFPRGGNTIYF. Here the CDR3 DNA reads TGTGCCAGCAGCTTCCCCAGGGGAGGAAACACCATATATTTT.

This chain joins TRBV18 and TRBJ1-1; D ambiguous. Germline V gene sequence: CDR1 KGHSH, CDR2 LQKENI. Trimming took off 2 bases at V and 1 base at J, with 5 bases between the two ends. The CDR3 length is 13 residues. In nucleotides, the CDR3 is TGTGCCAGCTCACCATCTCCGAACACTGAAGCTTTCTTT. As protein: CASSPSPNTEAFF. Supplemented by reference TRBV18 and TRBJ1-1, the full variable domain reads NAGVMQNPRHLVRRRGQEARLRCSPMKGHSHVYWYRQLPEEGLKFMVYLQKENIIDESGMPKERFSAEFPKEGPSILRIQQVVRGDSAAYFCASSPSPNTEAFFGQGTRLTVV.

V and J are TRBV2 and TRBJ1-6, with a possible D match to TRBD1 (5 bases). Trimming shortened V by 5 bases and J by 5 bases, and 10 bases separated the two germline ends. The CDR3 spans 14 residues. From germline, CDR1 is SNHLY and CDR2 FYNNEI. The CDR3 loop reads CASSIRGDNSPLHF. The CDR3 DNA is TGTGCCAGCAGTATCCGGGGGGATAATTCACCCCTCCACTTT.

V and J are TRBV4-3 and TRBJ1-5, with D unresolved. Germline CDR1 is LGHNA and CDR2 is YSLEER. The length of the CDR3 is 13 residues. Trimming pared 0 bases from V and 5 bases from J, leaving 5 bases between. CDR3 region: CASSQDLDQPQHF. CDR3 nucleotide sequence: TGCGCCAGCAGCCAAGATCTAGATCAGCCCCAGCATTTT.

The chain couples TRBV28 to TRBJ1-4; D gene ambiguous. The CDR3 runs 14 residues. V lost 4 bases, J lost 0 bases, and 6 bases lay in between. Germline V gives CDR1 MDHEN, CDR2 SYDVKM. The CDR3 DNA is TGTGCCAGCAGTTATCATGCAACTAATGAAAAACTGTTTTTT. It yields the protein CASSYHATNEKLFF.

J is TRBJ2-3 and V is TRBV9, with D unclear. The CDR3 sequence is 15 residues long. CDR1 SGDLS and CDR2 YYNGEE come from the germline V gene. V dropped 0 bases and J dropped 0 bases, with 8 bases sitting between them. Here the CDR3 reads CASSVVGSSTDTQYF. Written as DNA, the CDR3 is TGTGCCAGCAGCGTAGTCGGTTCTAGCACAGATACGCAGTATTTT.

This clone was detected only a few times. The chain recombines TRBV5-1 with TRBJ1-5, with D unclear. Germline V gene sequence: CDR1 SGHRS, CDR2 YFSETQ. The CDR3 contains 15 residues. V was clipped by 0 bases and J by 1 base, with 8 bases between them. CDR3 sequence: CASSLGGMSNQPQHF. The DNA for the CDR3 is TGCGCCAGCAGCTTGGGAGGGATGAGCAATCAGCCCCAGCATTTT.

This clone was observed once. CDR3 in amino acids: CASSSPGYTGELFF. CDR3 nucleotide sequence: TGTGCCAGCAGCTCCCCCGGGTACACCGGGGAGCTGTTTTTT. The chain combines TRBV7-9 with TRBJ2-2; D call uncertain. Germline assignment: CDR1 SEHNR and CDR2 FQNEAQ (reference sequence). The ends were cut back, 4 bases at V and 3 bases at J, with 9 bases in the middle. The CDR3 spans 14 residues.

The V call is TRBV28, the J call TRBJ2-4; TRBD1 matches 10 bases. The CDR3 contains 16 residues. With V trimmed by 6 bases and J by 0 bases, 5 bases remained unmatched. The germline CDR1 and CDR2 sequences are MDHEN and SYDVKM. The DNA for the CDR3 is TGTGCCAGCAGCCCCGACAGGGGGCGAGCCAAAAACATTCAGTACTTC. Protein sequence: CASSPDRGRAKNIQYF.